This entry concerns a single TCR beta chain. No antigen is known for it. This entry is derived from a study of T cells in localized non-small cell lung cancer. Only in-frame clones appear in the TCRdb table, and some are missing; sequencing was by immunoSEQ multiplex PCR. Of more than 45,000 clones in the sample, 70% to 80% were seen once. Study-wide findings and caveats: It was uninvolved adjacent lung that showed the highest T cell clonality, exceeding tumor. Tumor samples were not multi-region, leaving intratumor heterogeneity unexcluded. Patients showing higher blood T cell density tended to see longer overall survival. Out of the top 100 tumor clones, a median around 57 were seen in adjacent lung.

The sequences come from peripheral blood, collected before any cancer treatment. This receptor was obtained from a man aged 35 to 70 with stage I squamous cell lung carcinoma.

Written as DNA, the CDR3 is TGCGCCAGCAGCCAAGACCGGAGGGGCGCTGGGGCCAACGTCCTGACTTTC. Protein product: CASSQDRRGAGANVLTF. The V and J genes are TRBV4-1 and TRBJ2-6; D is perhaps TRBD2 (6 bases). Germline CDR1 MGHRA, CDR2 YSYEKL. CDR3 length equals 17 residues. V was trimmed by 0 bases and J by 2 bases, leaving 11 bases between them.